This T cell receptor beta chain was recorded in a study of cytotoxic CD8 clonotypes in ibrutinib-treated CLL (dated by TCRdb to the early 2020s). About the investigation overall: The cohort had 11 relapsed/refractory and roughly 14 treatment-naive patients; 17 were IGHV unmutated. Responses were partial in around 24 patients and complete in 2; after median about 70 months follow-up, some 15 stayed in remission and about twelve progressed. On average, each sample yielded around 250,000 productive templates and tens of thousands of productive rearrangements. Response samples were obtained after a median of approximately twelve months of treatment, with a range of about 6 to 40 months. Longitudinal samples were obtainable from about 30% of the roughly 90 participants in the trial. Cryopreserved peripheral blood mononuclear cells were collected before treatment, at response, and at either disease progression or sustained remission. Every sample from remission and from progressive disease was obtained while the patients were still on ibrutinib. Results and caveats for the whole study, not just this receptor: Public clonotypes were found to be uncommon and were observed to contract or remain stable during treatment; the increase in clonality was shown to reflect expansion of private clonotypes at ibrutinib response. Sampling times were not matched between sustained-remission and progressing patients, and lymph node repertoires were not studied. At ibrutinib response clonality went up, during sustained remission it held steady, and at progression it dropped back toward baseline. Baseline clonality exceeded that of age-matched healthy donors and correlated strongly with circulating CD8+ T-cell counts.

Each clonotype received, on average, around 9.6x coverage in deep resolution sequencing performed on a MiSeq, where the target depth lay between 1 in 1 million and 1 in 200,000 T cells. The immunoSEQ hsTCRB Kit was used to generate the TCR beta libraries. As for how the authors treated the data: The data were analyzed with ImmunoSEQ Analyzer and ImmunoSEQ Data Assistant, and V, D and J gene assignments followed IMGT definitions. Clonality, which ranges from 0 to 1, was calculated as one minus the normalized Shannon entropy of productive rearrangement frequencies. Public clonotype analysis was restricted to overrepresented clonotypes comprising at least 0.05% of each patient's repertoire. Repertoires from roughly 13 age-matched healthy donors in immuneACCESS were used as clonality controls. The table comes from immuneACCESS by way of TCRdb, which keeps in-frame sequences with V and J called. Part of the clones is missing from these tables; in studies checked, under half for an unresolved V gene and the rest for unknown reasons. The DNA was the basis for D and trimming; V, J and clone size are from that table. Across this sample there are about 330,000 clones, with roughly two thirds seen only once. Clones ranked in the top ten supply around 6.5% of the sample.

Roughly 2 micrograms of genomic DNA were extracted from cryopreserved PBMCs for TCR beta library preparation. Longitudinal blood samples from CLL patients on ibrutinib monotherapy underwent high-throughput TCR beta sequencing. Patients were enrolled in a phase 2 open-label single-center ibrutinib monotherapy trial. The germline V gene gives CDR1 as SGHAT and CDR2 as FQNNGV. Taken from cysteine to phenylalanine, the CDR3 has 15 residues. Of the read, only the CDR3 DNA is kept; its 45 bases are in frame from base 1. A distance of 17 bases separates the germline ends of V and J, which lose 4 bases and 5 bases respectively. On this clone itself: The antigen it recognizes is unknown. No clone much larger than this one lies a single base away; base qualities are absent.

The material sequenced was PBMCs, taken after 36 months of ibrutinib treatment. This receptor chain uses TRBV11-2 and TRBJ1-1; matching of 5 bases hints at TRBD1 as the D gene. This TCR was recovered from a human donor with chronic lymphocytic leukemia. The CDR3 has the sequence CASSSLSGTGTEAFF. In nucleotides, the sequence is TGTGCCAGCAGCTCACTCTCCGGGACTGGTACTGAAGCTTTCTTT.